The 25 T cell receptor beta chains below come from one sample, sequenced in a study of blood T cell repertoires in COVID-19. The method was immunoSEQ multiplex PCR; TCRdb's version includes in-frame clones alone and lacks a portion of them. The table has 300,000 or so clones, 87% seen once; the top ten hold 1%. The sequenced material came from peripheral blood. Source of these receptors: a man aged 50-60 years with active or convalescent COVID-19.

The J gene is TRBJ2-1, the V gene TRBV9; 9 bases match TRBD1. CDR3 length: 15 residues. Per germline, CDR1 SGDLS and CDR2 YYNGEE. Trimming removed 0 bases from V and 6 bases from J; junction bases left unmatched: 4. CDR3 DNA: TGTGCCAGCAGCGTAGCGGGGACAGGGTTCAATGAGCAGTTCTTC. Encoded protein: CASSVAGTGFNEQFF.

The CDR3 DNA sequence: TGTGCCAGCAGTTTAGCGGGGTGGAGCAATCAGCCCCAGCATTTT. Encoded protein: CASSLAGWSNQPQHF. The V gene is TRBV27, the J gene TRBJ1-5; D ambiguous. V was pared by 2 bases and J by 1 base, with 9 bases between. The CDR3 length is 15 residues. The germline V gene has CDR1 MNHEY and CDR2 SMNVEV (reference sequence).

The chain joins TRBV5-6 to TRBJ2-5, with TRBD1 matching 7 bases. Trimming removed 1 base from V and 4 bases from J; junction bases left unmatched: 7. The length of the CDR3 is 15 residues. Germline CDR1 and CDR2: SGHDT and YYEEEE. CDR3 loop: CASSLWDRWGETQYF. In DNA, the CDR3 is TGTGCCAGCAGCTTGTGGGACAGATGGGGAGAGACCCAGTACTTC. The full variable domain, with the rest looked up from reference TRBV5-6 and TRBJ2-5, is DAGVTQSPTHLIKTRGQQVTLRCSPKSGHDTVSWYQQALGQGPQFIFQYYEEEERQRGNFPDRFSGHQFPNYSSELNVNALLLGDSALYLCASSLWDRWGETQYFGPGTRLLVL.

This chain connects TRBV20-1 to TRBJ2-7; D perhaps matches TRBD1 (6 bases). The V end lost 4 bases, the J end lost 6 bases, and 10 bases lay between the germline ends. Germline CDR1 DFQATT, CDR2 SNEGSKA (reference sequence). The length of the CDR3 is 11 residues. The chain's CDR3 is CSAKRTAEQYF. The CDR3 DNA is TGCAGTGCTAAACGGACAGCCGAGCAGTACTTC.

The genes are TRBV5-4 and TRBJ2-3; 10 nucleotides line up with TRBD2. V trimming: 0 bases; J trimming: 4 bases; junction bases outside the gene matches: 5. In germline, CDR1 is SGHNT, CDR2 YYREEE (reference sequence). The CDR3 is 16 residues long. CDR3: CASSLGLAGVPDTQYF. Written as DNA, the CDR3 is TGTGCCAGCAGCTTGGGGCTAGCGGGAGTCCCAGATACGCAGTATTTT.

This clone was seen just once. The gene calls are TRBV7-2 and TRBJ2-5, with 8 bases that match TRBD2. The germline V gene has CDR1 SGHTA and CDR2 FQGNSA. This CDR3 is built from 14 residues. V was pared by 4 bases and J by 4 bases, with 5 bases of the junction left unmatched. Here the CDR3 DNA reads TGTGCCAGCAGCTCGGGGGGGAAACGAGAGACCCAGTACTTC. It codes for CASSSGGKRETQYF.

V gene TRBV6-5 combines with J gene TRBJ1-5, with 7 bases that match TRBD1. The CDR3 sequence is 13 residues long. Looked up from germline, CDR1 is MNHEY and CDR2 is SVGAGI. V was clipped by 6 bases and J by 5 bases; unmatched bases: 4. The CDR3 DNA sequence: TGTGCCAGCAGAGGGACAGCTTATCAGCCCCAGCATTTT. This gives the protein CASRGTAYQPQHF.

V usage is TRBV2 and J usage is TRBJ1-6, with 8 bases matching TRBD1. Germline loops: CDR1 SNHLY, CDR2 FYNNEI. V dropped 3 bases and J dropped 5; count of bases not matched to a gene: 6. The CDR3 contains 16 residues. The chain's CDR3 is CASSEWADRDNSPLHF. The CDR3 nucleotides are TGTGCCAGCAGTGAGTGGGCGGACAGGGATAATTCACCCCTCCACTTT.

This clone was counted once. The chain recombines TRBV28 with TRBJ1-5; 8 bases map to TRBD1. The V gene end was trimmed by 6 bases and the J gene end by 0 bases; junction bases not matched to a gene: 4. The length of the CDR3 is 15 residues. Germline CDR1 MDHEN, CDR2 SYDVKM. CDR3 sequence: CASRPGTGSNQPQHF. In nucleotides, the CDR3 is TGTGCCAGCAGACCCGGGACAGGTAGCAATCAGCCCCAGCATTTT.

This clone appeared once. At one boundary the junction diverges from the germline segment, which might be a read error. The chain recombines TRBV4-3 with TRBJ1-3; D possibly corresponds to TRBD1 (6 bases). The V gene's germline CDR1 is LGHNA and CDR2 YSLEER. The CDR3 extends over 15 amino acids. CDR3 in amino acids: CARSQGGGRGNTIYF. The CDR3 nucleotides are TGCGCCCGCAGCCAAGGGGGGGGGCGTGGAAACACCATATATTTT.

This clone was seen a handful of times. The chain uses TRBV5-4 and TRBJ2-2; D possibly corresponds to TRBD1 (6 bases). The V and J ends lost 0 bases and 4 bases respectively, with 13 bases between them. Per the germline V gene, CDR1 is SGHNT and CDR2 is YYREEE (reference sequence). The CDR3 totals 16 residues. The CDR3, as DNA: TGTGCCAGCAGCTTGGCCTTACAGGGCAGCACCGGGGAGCTGTTTTTT. Its translation is CASSLALQGSTGELFF.

This chain connects TRBV15 to TRBJ1-4, with a tentative D call TRBD1 (5 bases). The CDR3 consists of 16 residues. Trimming took off 6 bases at V and 1 base at J, with 15 bases between the two ends. Germline V gene sequence: CDR1 LNHNV, CDR2 YYDKDF (reference sequence). In nucleotides, the CDR3 is TGTGCCACCAGTGAGGTCAGGGAAGAAACTAATGAAAAACTGTTTTTT. This translates into CATSEVREETNEKLFF.

The chain couples TRBV7-2 to TRBJ1-6; no clear D. The CDR3 has 13 residues. Between the trimmed V and J ends, which lost 5 bases and 6 bases, there was a span of 8 bases. Germline values: CDR1 SGHTA, CDR2 FQGNSA. DNA for the CDR3: TGTGCCAGCAGCCGGGATTTTAATTCACCCCTCCACTTT. Its protein is CASSRDFNSPLHF. The entire variable domain, with the rest obtained from reference TRBV7-2 and TRBJ1-6, is as follows: GAGVSQSPSNKVTEKGKDVELRCDPISGHTALYWYRQSLGQGLEFLIYFQGNSAPDKSGLPSDRFSAERTGGSVSTLTIQRTQQEDSAVYLCASSRDFNSPLHFGNGTRLTVT.

The chain joins TRBV28 to TRBJ2-3; D might be TRBD1 (6 bases). The germline V gene has CDR1 MDHEN and CDR2 SYDVKM. This CDR3 spans 13 amino acids. Trimming stripped 6 bases from V and 3 bases from J, with 10 bases between. The DNA of the CDR3 is TGTGCCAGCAGCTACAGGGCTACAGATACGCAGTATTTT. Translation gives CASSYRATDTQYF.

The chain carries TRBV7-2 and TRBJ2-5, with TRBD2 matching over 8 bases. The V and J ends lost 5 bases and 4 bases, in that order; junction bases with no gene match: 12. The CDR3 totals 16 residues. Per the germline V gene, CDR1 is SGHTA and CDR2 is FQGNSA. CDR3 sequence reads: CASSPSGGHRGETQYF. DNA for the CDR3: TGTGCCAGCAGCCCCTCGGGGGGGCATCGTGGAGAGACCCAGTACTTC.

The chain recombines TRBV5-6 with TRBJ2-3; 9 nucleotides line up with TRBD1. Looked up from germline, CDR1 is SGHDT and CDR2 is YYEEEE. The CDR3 covers 14 residues. V lost 5 bases and J lost 9; bases outside the gene matches: 10. CDR3 DNA: TGTGCCAGCAGATATTACAGGGGGCCGATGACGCAGTATTTT. As protein: CASRYYRGPMTQYF.

The chain carries TRBV11-1 and TRBJ2-3, with a weak D call TRBD2 (5 bases). Trimming stripped 0 bases from V and 6 bases from J, with 10 bases between. Germline lookup yields CDR1 SGHAT and CDR2 FQDESV (reference sequence). The CDR3 covers 14 residues. The CDR3 DNA is TGTGCCAGCAGCTTAGCCCTTACTAGGGATACGCAGTATTTT. Encoded protein: CASSLALTRDTQYF.

The V gene is TRBV28, the J gene TRBJ2-7; TRBD2 aligns across 14 bases. The CDR3 is 19 amino acids. V was clipped by 5 bases and J by 2 bases; unmatched bases: 14. Per germline, CDR1 MDHEN and CDR2 SYDVKM. As DNA, the CDR3 is TGTGCCAGCAGTGGACACTTTCCGGGACTAGCGGGAGTAACCTACGAGCAGTACTTC. It specifies CASSGHFPGLAGVTYEQYF.

This chain joins TRBV20-1 and TRBJ2-3; D gene ambiguous. V gave up 8 bases and J gave up 2 bases, with 8 bases separating them. The germline gives CDR1 DFQATT, CDR2 SNEGSKA (reference sequence). The CDR3 totals 11 residues. CDR3 in amino acids: CSRAPTDTQYF. In nucleotides, the CDR3 is TGCAGTCGAGCCCCCACAGATACGCAGTATTTT.

A few counts support this clone. This chain joins TRBV9 and TRBJ1-6; D gene uncertain. The CDR3 has 17 amino acids. Germline V gene lookup returns CDR1 SGDLS and CDR2 YYNGEE. Trimming removed 0 bases at V and 7 bases at J, with 17 bases between. Written as DNA, the CDR3 is TGTGCCAGCAGCGTAGAGGTCCGAGTCACCGGGAATTCACCCCTCCACTTT. This sequence encodes CASSVEVRVTGNSPLHF.

This chain connects TRBV30 to TRBJ2-1; D may be TRBD2 (6 bases). Trimming left V 5 bases short and J 4 bases short, with 6 bases between. Germline lookup yields CDR1 GTSNPN and CDR2 SVGIG (reference sequence). The CDR3 length is 11 residues. The DNA for the CDR3 is TGTGCCTGGCGGGGGTACAATGAGCAGTTCTTC. Protein: CAWRGYNEQFF.

This chain connects TRBV18 to TRBJ2-7, with D tentatively TRBD1 (6 bases). Germline CDR1 is KGHSH and CDR2 is LQKENI. There are 14 residues in the CDR3. V gave up 3 bases and J gave up 3 bases, with 12 bases separating them. The CDR3 loop is CASSPRGGGYEQYF. The CDR3 region has the DNA TGTGCCAGCTCACCGAGAGGGGGTGGCTACGAGCAGTACTTC.

In nucleotides, the CDR3 is TGTGCCAGCCTGTTTCGGCAGGGGGCGCCCGGGGAGCTGTTTTTT. Residues: CASLFRQGAPGELFF. The chain uses TRBV6-5 and TRBJ2-2; TRBD1 matches 8 bases. The CDR3 extends over 15 amino acids. With 8 bases clipped from V and 6 bases from J, the junction kept 11 bases outside the gene matches. The germline V gene has CDR1 MNHEY and CDR2 SVGAGI.

This clone has only one observation. At the DNA level, this CDR3 is encoded by other sequences in the same sample as well. The chain carries TRBV18 and TRBJ1-5; tentatively, D is TRBD1 (6 bases). Germline values: CDR1 KGHSH, CDR2 LQKENI. The CDR3 has 14 amino acids. Trimming left V 3 bases short and J 2 bases short, with 8 bases between. CDR3 region: CASSPGGGNQPQHF. The DNA of the CDR3 is TGTGCCAGCTCACCTGGGGGCGGCAATCAGCCCCAGCATTTT. The complete variable domain, with remaining parts taken from reference TRBV18 and TRBJ1-5, reads NAGVMQNPRHLVRRRGQEARLRCSPMKGHSHVYWYRQLPEEGLKFMVYLQKENIIDESGMPKERFSAEFPKEGPSILRIQQVVRGDSAAYFCASSPGGGNQPQHFGDGTRLSIL.

In nucleotides, the CDR3 is TGTGCCAGCAGTATAGACAGGTTCAATCAGCCCCAGCATTTT. Amino acids: CASSIDRFNQPQHF. The V gene is TRBV6-2 or TRBV6-3, the J gene TRBJ1-5, with D perhaps TRBD1 (6 bases). Trimming pared 5 bases from V and 3 bases from J, leaving 11 bases between. The CDR3 loop spans 14 amino acids. Per germline, CDR1 MNHEY and CDR2 SVGEGT.